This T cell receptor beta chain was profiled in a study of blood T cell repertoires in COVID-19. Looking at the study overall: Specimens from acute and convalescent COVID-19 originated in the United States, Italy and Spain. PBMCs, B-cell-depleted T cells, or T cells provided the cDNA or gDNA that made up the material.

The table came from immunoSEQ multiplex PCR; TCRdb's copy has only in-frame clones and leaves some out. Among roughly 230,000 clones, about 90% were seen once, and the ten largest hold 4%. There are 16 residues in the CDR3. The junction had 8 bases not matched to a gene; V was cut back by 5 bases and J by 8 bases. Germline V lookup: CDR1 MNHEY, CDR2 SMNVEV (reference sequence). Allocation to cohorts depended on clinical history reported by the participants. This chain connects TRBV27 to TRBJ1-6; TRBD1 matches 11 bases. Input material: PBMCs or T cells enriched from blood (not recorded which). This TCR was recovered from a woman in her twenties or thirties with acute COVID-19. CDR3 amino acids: CASSPPPGQGDSPLHF. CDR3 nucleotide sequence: TGTGCCAGCAGTCCCCCTCCGGGACAGGGGGATTCACCCCTCCACTTT.